The 4 T cell receptor beta chains below all came from one sample that was sequenced in a study of lymphopenia after photon versus proton radiotherapy. The table came from immunoSEQ multiplex PCR; TCRdb's copy has only in-frame clones and leaves some out. The sample yields roughly 30,000 clones, around 94% seen once. The source was peripheral blood, collected from a patient treated with photon-based radiotherapy. The receptors originated from a woman aged 45 to 65 with cholangiocarcinoma.

The chain recombines TRBV4-3 with TRBJ1-6; 9 bases are shared with TRBD1. The germline gives CDR1 LGHNA, CDR2 YSLEER. The CDR3 extends over 17 amino acids. J lost 4 bases, V lost 4 bases, and 8 bases had no gene match. Here the CDR3 reads CASSPRSGTGYNSPLHF. CDR3 DNA sequence: TGCGCCAGCAGCCCGAGGTCTGGGACAGGGTATAATTCACCCCTCCACTTT.

The chain carries TRBV19 and TRBJ2-5; 9 bases map to TRBD1. Trimming removed 7 bases from V and 4 bases from J; junction bases left unmatched: 13. This CDR3 contains 16 residues. Germline V gene lookup returns CDR1 LNHDA and CDR2 SQIVND (reference sequence). CDR3 bases: TGTGCCAGTACTCGGCGGGACAGGGAGATTGGAGAGACCCAGTACTTC. Residues: CASTRRDREIGETQYF.

The chain is built from TRBV19 and TRBJ1-1; 8 positions agree with TRBD1. CDR3 length: 12 residues. Trimming at V came to 5 bases and at J to 11 bases, leaving 7 bases not matched to a gene. The germline gives CDR1 LNHDA, CDR2 SQIVND (reference sequence). CDR3 protein: CASSYRGLSAFF. CDR3 DNA sequence: TGTGCCAGTAGTTACAGGGGGTTGAGTGCTTTCTTT.

This sequence joins TRBV6-6 and TRBJ2-5, with D perhaps matching TRBD2 (5 bases). The CDR3 loop spans 16 amino acids. Germline values: CDR1 MNHNY, CDR2 SVGAGI (reference sequence). V lost 6 bases and J lost 1, with 18 bases in between. The CDR3 is CASSPGLAGPQETQYF. The DNA for the CDR3 is TGTGCCAGCAGCCCCGGCCTGGCGGGCCCCCAAGAGACCCAGTACTTC.